This T cell receptor (beta chain) was captured in a study of CD8 T cells in Susac syndrome. This CDR3 has 13 residues. Trimming shortened V by 3 bases and J by 6 bases, and 14 bases separated the two germline ends. Germline loops: CDR1 SQVTM, CDR2 ANQGSEA. The RNA, about 0.45 to 1 ug, was put through reverse transcription using random hexamers. Each CDR3 protein is one row after TCRdb ran MiXCR on the immunoSEQ multiplex PCR reads. The table lists 150,000 to 200,000 distinct CDR3 sequences, roughly 95% of them singletons. In contrast to the negatively isolated CD8+ and CD4+ T cells, TEMRA cells were FACS-enriched.

Sequencing was carried out using CD4+ T cells from PBMCs. This rearrangement joins TRBV29-1 to TRBJ2-5; D tentatively reads TRBD1 or TRBD2 (5 bases each). This receptor was identified in a human donor in good health. The CDR3 sequence: CSVEWGIGKTQYF. CDR3 DNA: TGCAGCGTTGAGTGGGGGATAGGGAAGACCCAGTACTTC.